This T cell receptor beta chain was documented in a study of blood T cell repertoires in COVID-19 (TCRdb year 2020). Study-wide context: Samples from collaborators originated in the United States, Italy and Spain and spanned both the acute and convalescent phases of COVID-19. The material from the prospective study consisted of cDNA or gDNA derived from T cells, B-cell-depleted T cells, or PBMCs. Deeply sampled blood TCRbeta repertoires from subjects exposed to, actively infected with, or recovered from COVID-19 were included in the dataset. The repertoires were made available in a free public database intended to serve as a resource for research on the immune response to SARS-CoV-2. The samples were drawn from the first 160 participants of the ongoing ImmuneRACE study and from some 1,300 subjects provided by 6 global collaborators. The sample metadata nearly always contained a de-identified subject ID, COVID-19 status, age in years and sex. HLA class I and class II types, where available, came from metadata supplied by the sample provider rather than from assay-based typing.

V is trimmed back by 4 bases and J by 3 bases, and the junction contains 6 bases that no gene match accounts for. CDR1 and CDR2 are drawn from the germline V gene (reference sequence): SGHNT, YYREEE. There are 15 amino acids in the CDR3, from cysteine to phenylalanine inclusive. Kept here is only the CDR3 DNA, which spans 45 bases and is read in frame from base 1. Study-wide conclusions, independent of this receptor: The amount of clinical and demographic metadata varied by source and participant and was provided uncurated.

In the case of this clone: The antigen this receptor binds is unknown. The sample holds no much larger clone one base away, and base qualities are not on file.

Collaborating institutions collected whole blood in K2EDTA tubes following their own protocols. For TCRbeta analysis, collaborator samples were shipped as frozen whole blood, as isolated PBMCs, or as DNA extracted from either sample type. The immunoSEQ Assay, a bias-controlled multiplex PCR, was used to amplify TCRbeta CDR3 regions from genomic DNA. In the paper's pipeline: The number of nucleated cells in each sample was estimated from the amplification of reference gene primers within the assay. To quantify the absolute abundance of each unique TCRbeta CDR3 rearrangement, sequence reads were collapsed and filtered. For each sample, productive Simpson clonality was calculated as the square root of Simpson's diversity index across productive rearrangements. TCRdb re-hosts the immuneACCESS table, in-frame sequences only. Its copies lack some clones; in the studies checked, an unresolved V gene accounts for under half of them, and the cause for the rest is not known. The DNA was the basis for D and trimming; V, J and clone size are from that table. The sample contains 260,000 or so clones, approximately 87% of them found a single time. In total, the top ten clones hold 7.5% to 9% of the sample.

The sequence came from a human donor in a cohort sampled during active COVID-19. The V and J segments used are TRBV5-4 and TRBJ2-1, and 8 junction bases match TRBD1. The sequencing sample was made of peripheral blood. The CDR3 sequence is CASSQTGQGYNEQFF. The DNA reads TGTGCCAGCAGCCAAACTGGACAGGGCTACAATGAGCAGTTCTTC.